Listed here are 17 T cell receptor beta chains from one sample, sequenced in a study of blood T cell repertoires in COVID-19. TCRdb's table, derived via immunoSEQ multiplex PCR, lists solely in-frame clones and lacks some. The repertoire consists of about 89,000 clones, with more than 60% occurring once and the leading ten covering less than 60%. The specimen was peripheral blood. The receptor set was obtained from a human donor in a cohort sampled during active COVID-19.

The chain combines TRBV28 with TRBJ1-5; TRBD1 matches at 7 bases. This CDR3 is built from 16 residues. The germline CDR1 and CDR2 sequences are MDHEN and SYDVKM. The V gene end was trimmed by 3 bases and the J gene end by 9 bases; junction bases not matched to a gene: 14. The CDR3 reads CASSFPLGQVEWPQHF. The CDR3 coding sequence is TGTGCCAGCAGTTTCCCCCTTGGACAGGTGGAATGGCCCCAGCATTTT.

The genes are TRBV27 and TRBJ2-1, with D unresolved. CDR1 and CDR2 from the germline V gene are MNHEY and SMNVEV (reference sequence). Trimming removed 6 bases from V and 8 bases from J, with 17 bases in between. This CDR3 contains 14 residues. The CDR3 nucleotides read TGTGCCAGCAGCGATTTCCCTTTGGGCGATGAGCAGTTCTTC. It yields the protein CASSDFPLGDEQFF.

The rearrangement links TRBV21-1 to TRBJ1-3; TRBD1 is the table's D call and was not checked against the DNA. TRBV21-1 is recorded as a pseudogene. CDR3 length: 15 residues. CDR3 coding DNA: TGTGCCACAAGGGGGGACAGGGTTGGAGGAAACACCATATATTTT. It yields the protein CATRGDRVGGNTIYF.

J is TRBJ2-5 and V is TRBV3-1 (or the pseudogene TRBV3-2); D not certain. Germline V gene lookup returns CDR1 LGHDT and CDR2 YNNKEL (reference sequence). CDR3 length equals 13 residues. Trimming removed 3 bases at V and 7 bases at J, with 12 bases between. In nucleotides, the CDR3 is TGTGCCAGCAGCCACGGTCACCCGGGGACCCAGTACTTC. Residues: CASSHGHPGTQYF.

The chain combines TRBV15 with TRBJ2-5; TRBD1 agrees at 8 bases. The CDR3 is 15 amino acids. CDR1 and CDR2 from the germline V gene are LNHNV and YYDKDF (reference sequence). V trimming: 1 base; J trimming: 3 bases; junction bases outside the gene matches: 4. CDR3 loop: CATSRGYRGEETQYF. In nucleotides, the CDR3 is TGTGCCACCAGCAGAGGCTACAGGGGGGAAGAGACCCAGTACTTC.

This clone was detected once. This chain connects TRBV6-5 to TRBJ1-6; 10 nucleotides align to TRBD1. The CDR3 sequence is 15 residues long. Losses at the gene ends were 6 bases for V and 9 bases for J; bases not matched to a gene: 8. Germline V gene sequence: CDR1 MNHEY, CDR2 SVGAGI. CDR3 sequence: CASRRDRGVGSPLHF. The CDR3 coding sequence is TGTGCCAGCAGACGGGACAGGGGAGTGGGTTCACCCCTCCACTTT.

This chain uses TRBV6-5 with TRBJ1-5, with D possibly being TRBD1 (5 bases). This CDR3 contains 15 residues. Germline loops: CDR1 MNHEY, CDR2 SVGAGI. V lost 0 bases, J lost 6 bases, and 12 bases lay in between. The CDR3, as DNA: TGTGCCAGCAGTTACTCGGGGCAGGGCGGTCAGCCCCAGCATTTT. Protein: CASSYSGQGGQPQHF.

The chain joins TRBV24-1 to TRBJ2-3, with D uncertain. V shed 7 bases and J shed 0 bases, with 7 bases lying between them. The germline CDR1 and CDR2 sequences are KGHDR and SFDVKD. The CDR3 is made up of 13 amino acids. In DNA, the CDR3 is TGTGCCACCAGCCTAGACAGCACAGATACGCAGTATTTT. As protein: CATSLDSTDTQYF.

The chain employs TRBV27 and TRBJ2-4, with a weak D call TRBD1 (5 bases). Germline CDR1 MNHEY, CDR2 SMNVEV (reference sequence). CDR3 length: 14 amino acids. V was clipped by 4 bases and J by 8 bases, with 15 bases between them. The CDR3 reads CASSSRTLMDIQYF. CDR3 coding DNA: TGTGCCAGCAGTTCCCGGACACTTATGGACATTCAGTACTTC.

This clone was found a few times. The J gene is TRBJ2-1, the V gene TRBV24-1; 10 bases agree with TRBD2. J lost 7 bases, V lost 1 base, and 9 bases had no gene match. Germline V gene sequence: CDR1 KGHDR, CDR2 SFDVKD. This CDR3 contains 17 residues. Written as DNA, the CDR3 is TGTGCCACCAGTGATTTATCAGTACTAGCGGGAAAGAATGAGCAGTTCTTC. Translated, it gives CATSDLSVLAGKNEQFF.

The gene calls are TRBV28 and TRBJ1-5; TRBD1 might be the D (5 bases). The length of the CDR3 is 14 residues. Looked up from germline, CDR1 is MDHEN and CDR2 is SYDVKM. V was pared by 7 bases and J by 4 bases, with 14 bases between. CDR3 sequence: CASNPGGGNQPQHF. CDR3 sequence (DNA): TGTGCCAGCAATCCCGGGGGTGGGAATCAGCCCCAGCATTTT.

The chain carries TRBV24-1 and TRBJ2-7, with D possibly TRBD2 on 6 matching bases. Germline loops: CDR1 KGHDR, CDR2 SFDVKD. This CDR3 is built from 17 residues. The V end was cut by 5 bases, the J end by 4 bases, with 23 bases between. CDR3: CATSGWGERGVLYEQYF. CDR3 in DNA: TGTGCCACCAGTGGGTGGGGGGAGCGCGGAGTTCTTTACGAGCAGTACTTC.

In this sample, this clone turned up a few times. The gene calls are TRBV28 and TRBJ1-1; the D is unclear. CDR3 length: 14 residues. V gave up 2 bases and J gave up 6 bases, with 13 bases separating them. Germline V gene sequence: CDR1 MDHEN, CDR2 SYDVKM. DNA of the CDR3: TGTGCCAGCAGTTTAGAGGCGGGTTTCGCTGAAGCTTTCTTT. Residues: CASSLEAGFAEAFF.

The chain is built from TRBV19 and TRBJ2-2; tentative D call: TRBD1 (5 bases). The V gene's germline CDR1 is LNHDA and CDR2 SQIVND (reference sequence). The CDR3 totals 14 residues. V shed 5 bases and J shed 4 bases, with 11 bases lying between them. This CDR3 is CASSGRVSTGELFF. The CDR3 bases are TGTGCCAGTAGTGGCAGGGTGTCCACCGGGGAGCTGTTTTTT.

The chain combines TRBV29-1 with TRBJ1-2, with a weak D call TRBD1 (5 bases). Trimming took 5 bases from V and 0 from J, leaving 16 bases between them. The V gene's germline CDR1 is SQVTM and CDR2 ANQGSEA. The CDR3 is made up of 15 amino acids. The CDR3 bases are TGCAGCGTTATAGACAGAGCCTCTTCTAACTATGGCTACACCTTC. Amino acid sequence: CSVIDRASSNYGYTF.

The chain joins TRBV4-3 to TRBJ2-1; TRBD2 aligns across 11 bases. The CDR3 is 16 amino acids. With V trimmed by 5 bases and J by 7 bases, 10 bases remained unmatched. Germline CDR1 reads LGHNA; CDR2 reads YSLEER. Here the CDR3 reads CASSEAVAGGGNEQFF. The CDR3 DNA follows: TGCGCCAGCAGCGAAGCGGTAGCGGGAGGGGGTAATGAGCAGTTCTTC.

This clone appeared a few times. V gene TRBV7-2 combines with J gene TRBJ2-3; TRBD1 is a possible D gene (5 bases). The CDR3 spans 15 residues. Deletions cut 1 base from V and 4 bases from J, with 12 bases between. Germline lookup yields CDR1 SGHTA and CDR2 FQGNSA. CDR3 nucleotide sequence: TGTGCCAGCAGCTTAGGGGGTGGGGCTTCAGATACGCAGTATTTT. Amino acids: CASSLGGGASDTQYF.